The present T cell receptor (beta chain) was sequenced within a study of identical twins. Overall study results and limits: In monozygotic twins, models underestimated the sharing of out-of-frame TCR alpha. Conclusions leaned on cross-sectional statistical analysis and did not track the same donors over time. Reduced insertions were recorded for abundant cord blood beta clonotypes, with no such pattern in memory repertoires.

The length of the CDR3 is 15 residues. Germline CDR1 SGHVS, CDR2 FQNEAQ. Trimming removed 3 bases at V and 2 bases at J, with 13 bases between. MiXCR was run by TCRdb on the 5' RACE reads, yielding one entry per CDR3 protein. The sample has about 1.7 million distinct CDR3 sequences, about 32% seen once. This clonotype was recorded at least ten times. The antigen is unknown. The chain has TRBV7-8 and TRBJ2-5; D not resolved. This TCR came from a newborn girl in good health. The sequenced sample was cord blood. The CDR3 region is CASSLIWRRQETQYF. The DNA for the CDR3 is TGTGCCAGCAGCTTGATTTGGCGCAGGCAAGAGACCCAGTACTTC.